This T cell receptor (beta chain) was captured in a study of control samples from healthy donors and cancer patients. Repertoires were generated with immunoSEQ multiplex PCR, while TCRdb's copy carries only in-frame clones and drops some. The repertoire consists of around 170,000 clones, with nearly 90% occurring once and the leading ten covering approximately 1.5%. The V gene's germline CDR1 is SNHLY and CDR2 FYNNEI. The CDR3 runs to 14 residues. V gave up 8 bases and J gave up 0 bases, with 11 bases separating them. The chain uses TRBV2 and TRBJ2-1; the D is unclear. The sample consisted of blood. The source of this sequence is a woman aged 45 to 65 in good health. The CDR3 sequence: CASEFQSSYNEQFF. DNA of the CDR3: TGTGCCAGCGAGTTCCAGAGCTCCTACAATGAGCAGTTCTTC.